The sequence of this T cell receptor (beta chain) was determined in a study of control samples from healthy donors and cancer patients. Repertoires were generated with immunoSEQ multiplex PCR, while TCRdb's copy carries only in-frame clones and drops some. The sample comprises more than 85,000 clones, 85% to 90% of which are singletons, and 17% rests with the top ten. This CDR3 region has 14 residues. The ends lost 4 bases at V and 7 bases at J; junction bases unmatched: 6. CDR1 is SGHRS and CDR2 is YFSETQ in the germline V gene. The chain employs TRBV5-1 and TRBJ1-5; 9 bases map to TRBD1. The receptor's source is a woman aged 45-60 years in good health. Sequencing used blood. CDR3 loop: CASSLRTGEQPQHF. Here the CDR3 DNA reads TGCGCCAGCAGCCTGAGGACAGGGGAACAGCCCCAGCATTTT.